The T cell receptor (beta chain) described here comes from a study of cytomegalovirus exposure and HLA in healthy donors. Overall study findings and caveats: The authors excluded some V segments, including TRBV6-2 and TRBV6-3, as indistinguishable. Among donors in an Asian-associated ancestry cluster, a later analysis reportedly found fewer N-insertions than the roughly 700-donor mean. The productive fraction for most TCR beta V segments was about 87% or about 30% in an earlier analysis.

With respect to this clone: What it binds is unknown.

Amplification used 60 Vbeta primers and 13 Jbeta primers. TCRdb's table, derived via immunoSEQ multiplex PCR, lists solely in-frame clones and lacks some. The sample carries about 100,000 clones, roughly 80% recorded once. Trimming took off 6 bases at V and 3 bases at J, with 5 bases between the two ends. Per the germline V gene, CDR1 is MNHEY and CDR2 is SVGAGI. The CDR3 consists of 12 residues. The rearrangement joins TRBV6-5 to TRBJ2-2; D unresolved. Sequencing was carried out using PBMCs. This receptor was taken from a man aged 35-49 years in good health and CMV-seropositive. CDR3: CASRAYTGELFF. The CDR3 region has the DNA TGTGCCAGCAGGGCCTACACCGGGGAGCTGTTTTTT.